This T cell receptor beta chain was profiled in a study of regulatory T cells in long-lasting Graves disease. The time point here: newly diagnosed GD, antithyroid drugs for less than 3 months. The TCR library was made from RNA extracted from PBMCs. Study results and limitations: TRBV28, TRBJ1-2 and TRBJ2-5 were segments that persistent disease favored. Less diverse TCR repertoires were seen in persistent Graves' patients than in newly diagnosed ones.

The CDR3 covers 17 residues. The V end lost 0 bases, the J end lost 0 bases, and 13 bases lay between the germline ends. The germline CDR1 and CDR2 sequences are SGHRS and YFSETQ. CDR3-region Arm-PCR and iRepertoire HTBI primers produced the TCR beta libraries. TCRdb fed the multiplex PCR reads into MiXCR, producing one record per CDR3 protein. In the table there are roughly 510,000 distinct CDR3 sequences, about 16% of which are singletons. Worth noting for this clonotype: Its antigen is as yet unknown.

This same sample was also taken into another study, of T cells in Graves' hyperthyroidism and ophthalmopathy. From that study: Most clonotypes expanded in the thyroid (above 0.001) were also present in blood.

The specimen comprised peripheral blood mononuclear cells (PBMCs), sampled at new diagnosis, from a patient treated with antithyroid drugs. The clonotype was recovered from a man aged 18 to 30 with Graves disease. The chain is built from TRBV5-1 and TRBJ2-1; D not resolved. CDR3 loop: CASSLADGMGSYNEQFF. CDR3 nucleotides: TGCGCCAGCAGCTTGGCGGACGGCATGGGCTCCTACAATGAGCAGTTCTTC.